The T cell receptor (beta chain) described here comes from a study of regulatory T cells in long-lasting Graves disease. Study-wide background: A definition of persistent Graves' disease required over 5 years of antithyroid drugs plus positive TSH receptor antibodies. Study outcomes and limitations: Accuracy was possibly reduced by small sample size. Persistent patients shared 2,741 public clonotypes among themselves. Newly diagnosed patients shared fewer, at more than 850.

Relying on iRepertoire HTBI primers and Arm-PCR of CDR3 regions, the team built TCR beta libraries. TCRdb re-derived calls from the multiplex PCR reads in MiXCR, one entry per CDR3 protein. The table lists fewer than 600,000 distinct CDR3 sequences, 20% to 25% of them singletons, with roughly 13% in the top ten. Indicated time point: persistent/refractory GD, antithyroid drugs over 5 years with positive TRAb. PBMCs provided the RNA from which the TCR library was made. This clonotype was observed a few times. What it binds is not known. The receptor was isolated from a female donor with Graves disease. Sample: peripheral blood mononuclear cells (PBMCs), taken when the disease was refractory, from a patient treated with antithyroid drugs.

The CDR3 sequence: CAIGRGDSGDTQYF. The CDR3 DNA reads as TGTGCCATCGGAAGGGGAGATTCGGGAGATACGCAGTATTTT. The chain joins TRBV10-3 to TRBJ2-3; D tentatively fits TRBD1 or TRBD2 (5 bases each). CDR3 size: 14 residues. Germline-derived CDR1 and CDR2 are ENHRY and SYGVKD. The V end was cut by 8 bases, the J end by 5 bases, with 17 bases between.